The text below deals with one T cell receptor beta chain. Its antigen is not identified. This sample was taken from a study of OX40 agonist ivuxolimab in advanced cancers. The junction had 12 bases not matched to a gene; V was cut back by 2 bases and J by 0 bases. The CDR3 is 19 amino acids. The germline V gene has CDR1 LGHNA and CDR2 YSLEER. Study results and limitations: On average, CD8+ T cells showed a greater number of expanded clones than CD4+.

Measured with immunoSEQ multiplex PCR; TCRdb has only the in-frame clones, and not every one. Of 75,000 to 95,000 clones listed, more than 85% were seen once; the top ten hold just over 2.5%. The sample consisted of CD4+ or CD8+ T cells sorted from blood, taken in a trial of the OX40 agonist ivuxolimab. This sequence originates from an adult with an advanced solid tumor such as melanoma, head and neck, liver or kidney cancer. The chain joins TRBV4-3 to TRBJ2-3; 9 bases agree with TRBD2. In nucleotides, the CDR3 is TGCGCCAGCAGCCAATGGGGTAGCAGCGGGGGGTCTAGCACAGATACGCAGTATTTT. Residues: CASSQWGSSGGSSTDTQYF.